This T cell receptor (beta chain) was recorded in a study of cytomegalovirus exposure and HLA in healthy donors. CDR3 size: 13 residues. V lost 1 base, J lost 7 bases, and 10 bases lay in between. Germline V CDR1 and CDR2: SGHDT, YYEEEE. PCR was performed using 60 Vbeta and 13 Jbeta primers. Method: immunoSEQ multiplex PCR; TCRdb's copy keeps in-frame clones and lacks some. The sample holds around 120,000 clones, less than 85% seen once. The chain links TRBV5-6 to TRBJ2-3, with a possible D match to TRBD1 (6 bases). The sample consisted of PBMCs. The receptor's source is a male donor in good health and CMV-seronegative. The CDR3 DNA reads TGTGCCAGCAGCTTGTCCAGGGGACATACGCAGTATTTT. Its translation is CASSLSRGHTQYF. The entire variable domain, with the rest obtained from reference TRBV5-6 and TRBJ2-3, is as follows: DAGVTQSPTHLIKTRGQQVTLRCSPKSGHDTVSWYQQALGQGPQFIFQYYEEEERQRGNFPDRFSGHQFPNYSSELNVNALLLGDSALYLCASSLSRGHTQYFGPGTRLTVL.